The 8 T cell receptor beta chains below all came from one sample that was sequenced in a study of shared clonotypes between healthy human individuals. Clones were read by immunoSEQ multiplex PCR, and TCRdb kept only the in-frame ones, dropping some. The profile shows 2 million to 2.5 million clones, almost 96% of them singletons. Sequences were obtained from naive CD4+ T cells sorted from blood. Subset reported: CD45RA+ positively selected. These receptor sequences come from a man in his late teens or twenties in good health.

The genes are TRBV19 and TRBJ2-2, with 9 bases lining up with TRBD1. There are 16 residues in the CDR3. The V and J ends lost 2 bases and 4 bases, in that order; junction bases with no gene match: 5. Germline V gene data show CDR1 as LNHDA and CDR2 as SQIVND (reference sequence). The CDR3 DNA reads as TGTGCCAGTAGTATAAGGAGGACAGGGGTCACCGGGGAGCTGTTTTTT. This codes for CASSIRRTGVTGELFF.

This chain links TRBV10-1 with TRBJ2-3; D not certain. This CDR3 contains 15 residues. Between the trimmed V and J ends, which lost 2 bases and 2 bases, there was a span of 11 bases. Germline assignment: CDR1 WNHNN and CDR2 SYGVQD (reference sequence). The CDR3 region has the DNA TGCGCCAGCAGTGAGGTCGGGTTCTACACAGATACGCAGTATTTT. It specifies CASSEVGFYTDTQYF.

The chain has TRBV10-1 and TRBJ2-3; 11 positions agree with TRBD2. CDR1 WNHNN and CDR2 SYGVQD come from the germline V gene (reference sequence). The CDR3 loop spans 15 amino acids. The V gene end was trimmed by 8 bases and the J gene end by 6 bases; junction bases not matched to a gene: 10. In DNA form, the CDR3 reads TGCGCCAGCTCCACCGGGACTAGCGGAGCCGATACGCAGTATTTT. This encodes CASSTGTSGADTQYF.

V and J are TRBV6-5 and TRBJ1-6; TRBD1 aligns across 9 bases. The CDR3 spans 13 residues. The V and J ends lost 2 bases and 14 bases, in that order; junction bases with no gene match: 4. Germline V lookup: CDR1 MNHEY, CDR2 SVGAGI. CDR3 bases: TGTGCCAGCAGTTACAACAGGGGGCAATCCCTCCACTTT. It encodes CASSYNRGQSLHF.

The rearrangement uses TRBV28 and TRBJ1-2; a possible D gene is TRBD1 (5 bases). V was shortened by 8 bases and J by 4 bases, with 11 bases between the two germline ends. The CDR3 spans 12 residues. Looked up from germline, CDR1 is MDHEN and CDR2 is SYDVKM. CDR3 coding DNA: TGTGCCAGCGGGGGAACGGTCTATGGCTACACCTTC. This encodes CASGGTVYGYTF.

This sequence joins TRBV28 and TRBJ2-7; 9 positions match TRBD1. J was trimmed by 6 bases and V by 3 bases; bases with no gene match: 6. The CDR3 spans 14 residues. Germline assignment: CDR1 MDHEN and CDR2 SYDVKM. The CDR3 sequence is CASSFPDRGLEQYF. DNA for the CDR3: TGTGCCAGCAGTTTTCCGGACAGGGGACTCGAGCAGTACTTC.

This chain connects TRBV4-1 to TRBJ2-7; tentatively, D is TRBD2 (5 bases). In germline, CDR1 is MGHRA, CDR2 YSYEKL. The V end lost 6 bases, the J end lost 2 bases, and 11 bases lay between the germline ends. CDR3 length: 13 amino acids. In DNA form, the CDR3 reads TGCGCCAGCAGACGGACGGGGACCTACGAGCAGTACTTC. This gives the protein CASRRTGTYEQYF.

The chain combines TRBV5-1 with TRBJ1-4; 9 bases agree with TRBD1. Germline loops: CDR1 SGHRS, CDR2 YFSETQ. This CDR3 has 17 residues. V was clipped by 2 bases and J by 0 bases; unmatched bases: 5. The CDR3 loop reads CASSLQGAAATNEKLFF. In DNA, the CDR3 is TGCGCCAGCAGCTTACAGGGGGCGGCTGCAACTAATGAAAAACTGTTTTTT.